Below are 2 T cell receptor beta chains sequenced from a single sample in a study of blood T cells in healthy people across ages. Together with a sample-barcoded 5' primer, a J-beta primer mix was included in a second PCR lasting about 6 to 11 cycles. TCRdb processed the 5' RACE reads anew with MiXCR; each CDR3 protein has one entry. The sample has about 570,000 distinct CDR3 sequences; approximately 30% are singletons. The sequencing input was blood. The source is a woman between 70 and 85 years old in good health.

J is TRBJ2-5 and V is TRBV9, with D possibly TRBD1 on 6 matching bases. V gave up 4 bases and J gave up 0 bases, with 16 bases separating them. The CDR3 loop spans 16 amino acids. The V gene's germline CDR1 is SGDLS and CDR2 YYNGEE. The CDR3 DNA sequence: TGTGCCAGCAGCCAGGGGACATCATCGTACCAAGAGACCCAGTACTTC. Translated: CASSQGTSSYQETQYF.

The chain links TRBV4-2 to TRBJ2-5; D unresolved. The length of the CDR3 is 14 residues. Germline-derived CDR1 and CDR2 are LGHNA and YNFKEQ. Trimming pared 0 bases from V and 5 bases from J, leaving 10 bases between. CDR3 loop: CASSQDPVTETQYF. The CDR3 DNA reads TGTGCCAGCAGCCAAGATCCGGTCACGGAGACCCAGTACTTC.